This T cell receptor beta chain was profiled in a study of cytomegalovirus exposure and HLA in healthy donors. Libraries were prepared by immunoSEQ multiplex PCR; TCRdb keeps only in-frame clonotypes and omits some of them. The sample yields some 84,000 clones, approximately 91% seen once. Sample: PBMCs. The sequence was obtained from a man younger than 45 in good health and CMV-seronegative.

CDR3 DNA sequence: TGTGCCAGCAGCTTAACTTCCTACGAGCAGTACTTC. Translated, it gives CASSLTSYEQYF. The chain combines TRBV7-8 with TRBJ2-7; D remains ambiguous. This CDR3 has 12 amino acids. V lost 2 bases and J lost 1, with 3 bases in between. Germline CDR1 reads SGHVS; CDR2 reads FQNEAQ.